This entry concerns a single T cell receptor (beta chain). These data belong to a study of control samples from healthy donors and cancer patients. The CDR3 length is 14 residues. The V and J ends lost 5 bases and 7 bases, in that order; junction bases with no gene match: 4. CDR1 is SGHAT, CDR2 FQDESV, per germline (reference sequence). The protocol was immunoSEQ multiplex PCR, while the TCRdb copy is restricted to in-frame clones and leaves out a portion. Among 85,000 to 90,000 clones listed, about 89% were seen once. The clonotype comes from a man aged 25 to 40 in good health. The sequencing input was blood. The chain carries TRBV11-1 and TRBJ1-4; 10 nucleotides line up with TRBD1. The CDR3 region has the DNA TGTGCCAGCAGCGAGCGACAGGGGGCTGAAAAACTGTTTTTT. Translated, it gives CASSERQGAEKLFF.